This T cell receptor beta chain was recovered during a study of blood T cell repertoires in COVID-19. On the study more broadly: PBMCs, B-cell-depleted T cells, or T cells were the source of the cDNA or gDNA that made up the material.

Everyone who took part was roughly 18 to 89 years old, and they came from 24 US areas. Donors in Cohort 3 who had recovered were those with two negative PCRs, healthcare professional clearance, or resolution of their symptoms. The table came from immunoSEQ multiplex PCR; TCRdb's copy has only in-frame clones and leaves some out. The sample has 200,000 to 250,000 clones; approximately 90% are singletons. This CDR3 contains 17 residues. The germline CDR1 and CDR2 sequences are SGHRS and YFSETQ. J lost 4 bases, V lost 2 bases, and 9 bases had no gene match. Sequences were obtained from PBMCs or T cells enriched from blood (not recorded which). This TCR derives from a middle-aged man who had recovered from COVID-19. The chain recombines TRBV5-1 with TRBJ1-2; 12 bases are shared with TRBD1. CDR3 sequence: CASSFGPGQGASYGYTF. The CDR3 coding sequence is TGCGCCAGCAGCTTTGGACCGGGACAGGGGGCAAGCTATGGCTACACCTTC. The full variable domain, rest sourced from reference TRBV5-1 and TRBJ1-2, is KAGVTQTPRYLIKTRGQQVTLSCSPISGHRSVSWYQQTPGQGLQFLFEYFSETQRNKGNFPGRFSGRQFSNSRSEMNVSTLELGDSALYLCASSFGPGQGASYGYTFGSGTRLTVV.